Listed below are T cell receptor beta chains from one sample, sequenced in a study of vaccination effects on CD4 cells after COVID-19. Libraries were prepared by immunoSEQ multiplex PCR; TCRdb keeps only in-frame clonotypes and omits some of them. The sample has some 31,000 clones, 70% seen once. Which antigens these TCRs recognize remains unknown. The specimen was CD4+ T cells from PBMCs cultured without peptide, collected before COVID-19 vaccination. The receptors stem from a human donor who received a COVID-19 vaccine. CDR3s include the opening cysteine and the closing phenylalanine or tryptophan. The D gene is left open where the match is weak. Clone sizes are given selectively: once, few, many, or a class where the clone is expanded.

d_gene,abundance,v_gene,len,j_gene,CDR3aa,CDR3nt
TRBD2,once,TRBV10-3,15,TRBJ2-5,CAISESRERQETQYF,TGTGCCATCAGTGAGTCGCGGGAGCGCCAAGAGACCCAGTACTTC
-,-,TRBV5-4,15,TRBJ1-2,CASSYSQGQERGYTF,TGTGCCAGCAGCTACTCCCAGGGCCAAGAGCGCGGCTACACCTTC
-,-,TRBV21-1,14,TRBJ1-5,CASSMREGNQPQHF,TGTGCCAGCAGCATGCGGGAGGGCAATCAGCCCCAGCATTTT
TRBD2,-,TRBV25-1,18,TRBJ2-1,CASSEYPNGGGKDNEQFF,TGTGCCAGCAGTGAATACCCAAACGGGGGGGGTAAGGACAATGAGCAGTTCTTC
-,-,TRBV7-8,14,TRBJ1-1,CASSSREGRTEAFF,TGTGCCAGCAGTTCAAGGGAGGGTCGCACTGAAGCTTTCTTT
-,-,TRBV9,15,TRBJ1-5,CASSVGTLGGQPQHF,TGTGCCAGCAGCGTAGGGACCCTAGGTGGTCAGCCCCAGCATTTT
TRBD1,-,TRBV7-6,14,TRBJ1-3,CASSSGTAGNTIYF,TGTGCCAGCAGCTCCGGGACAGCTGGAAACACCATATATTTT
-,medium-sized,TRBV5-4,12,TRBJ1-1,CASSLQGRAAFF,TGTGCCAGCAGCTTACAGGGAAGGGCAGCTTTCTTT
TRBD2,once,TRBV7-9,14,TRBJ2-3,CASSLGTSWDTQYF,TGTGCCAGCAGCCTTGGGACTAGCTGGGATACGCAGTATTTT
TRBD1,-,TRBV18,15,TRBJ1-1,CASSSQGAANTEAFF,TGTGCCAGCTCATCTCAGGGGGCTGCGAACACTGAAGCTTTCTTT